Listed below are T cell receptor beta chains from one sample, sequenced in a study of T-cell memory formation after mild COVID-19. TCRdb redid the calling of the 5' RACE reads with MiXCR, one entry per CDR3 protein. This table has approximately 480,000 distinct CDR3 sequences, about 18% appearing once. Sequenced sample: PBMCs or a T cell subset sorted from them (not recorded which). The receptor set was obtained from an adult woman who had mild COVID-19 (a few samples of this study predate the infection). Cell type and time point are not known. Each CDR3 is given with its conserved first and last residue. A D gene is named only where the DNA matches it firmly. Rows give clone size only sometimes, using once, few, many, or a class for an expanded clone.

TRBJ1-3,TRBV2,-,13,-,CASRQGAGNTIYF,TGTGCCAGCAGACAGGGTGCTGGAAACACCATATATTTT
TRBJ2-7,TRBV6-1,-,14,TRBD2,CASRELAEGYEQYF,TGTGCCAGCAGGGAACTAGCGGAGGGATACGAGCAGTACTTC
TRBJ2-7,TRBV7-2,-,15,TRBD1,CASSLIRDSGYEQYF,TGTGCCAGCAGCTTAATCCGGGACAGTGGCTACGAGCAGTACTTC
TRBJ2-7,TRBV15,few,15,-,CATSIEGQRSYEQYF,TGTGCCACCAGCATTGAAGGGCAGCGCTCCTACGAGCAGTACTTC
TRBJ2-1,TRBV7-2,-,11,TRBD2,CASSLGGGEFF,TGTGCCAGCAGCTTAGGGGGAGGGGAGTTCTTC
TRBJ2-1,TRBV12-3/TRBV12-4,few,10,-,CASSRGEQFF,TGTGCCAGCAGTCGGGGTGAGCAGTTCTTC
TRBJ1-2,TRBV30,few,14,-,CAWSSYSGNYGYTF,TGTGCCTGGAGTTCTTATTCAGGAAACTATGGCTACACCTTC
TRBJ1-2,TRBV13,few,14,-,CASRPGSGHYGYTF,TGTGCCAGCAGACCCGGGTCAGGCCACTATGGCTACACCTTC
TRBJ2-3,TRBV24-1,-,17,TRBD2,CATSDPLALVGADTQYF,TGTGCCACCAGTGATCCACTAGCGCTCGTTGGAGCAGATACGCAGTATTTT
TRBJ2-7,TRBV11-2,-,15,-,CASRGIGGARSEQYF,TGTGCCAGCCGCGGAATTGGAGGCGCCCGTAGCGAGCAGTACTTC
TRBJ2-5,TRBV12-3/TRBV12-4,many,13,-,CASNRGTHETQYF,TGTGCCAGCAACCGGGGGACCCACGAGACCCAGTACTTC
TRBJ2-1,TRBV11-2,few,19,TRBD2,CASSLGLYSAGGPGNEQFF,TGTGCCAGCAGCTTAGGCCTTTATTCCGCGGGAGGGCCGGGAAATGAGCAGTTCTTC
TRBJ1-2,TRBV7-2,few,14,TRBD1,CASSFPGQGAGYTF,TGTGCCAGCAGCTTTCCCGGACAGGGGGCGGGCTACACCTTC